This T cell receptor beta chain is from a study of blood T cell repertoires in COVID-19. Overall study: Acute and convalescent COVID-19 specimens originated in the United States, Italy and Spain. The analysed material was cDNA or gDNA that came from T cells, B-cell-depleted T cells, or PBMCs.

V was cut by 3 bases and J by 8 bases, with 19 bases left in between. Germline CDR1 is SNHLY and CDR2 is FYNNEI. The CDR3 extends over 16 amino acids. Per the original data handling: Reference gene primer amplification in the assay estimated nucleated cell counts. Profiled with immunoSEQ multiplex PCR; TCRdb holds only in-frame clones, not every one. V and J calls plus clone size are reproduced from that table; the DNA served to infer D and trimming. The repertoire holds approximately 92,000 clones, with about two thirds as singletons. The receptor was isolated from a woman aged 60-75 years in a cohort sampled during active or convalescent COVID-19. Specimen: peripheral blood. This chain links TRBV2 with TRBJ1-4, with TRBD1 as a possible D gene (6 bases). The CDR3 protein is CASSEGDRQEAEKLFF. The CDR3 DNA is TGTGCCAGCAGTGAGGGGGACCGACAGGAGGCCGAAAAACTGTTTTTT.